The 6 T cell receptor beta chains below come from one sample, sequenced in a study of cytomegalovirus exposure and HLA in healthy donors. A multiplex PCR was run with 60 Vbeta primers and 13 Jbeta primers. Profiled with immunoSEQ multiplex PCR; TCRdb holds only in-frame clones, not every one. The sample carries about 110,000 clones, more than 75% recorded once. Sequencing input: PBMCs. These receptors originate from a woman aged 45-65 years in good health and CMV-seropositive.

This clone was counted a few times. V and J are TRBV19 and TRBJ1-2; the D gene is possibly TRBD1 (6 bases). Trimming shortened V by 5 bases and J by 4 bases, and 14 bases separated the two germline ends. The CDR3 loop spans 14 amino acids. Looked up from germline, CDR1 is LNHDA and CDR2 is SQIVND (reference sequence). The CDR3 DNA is TGTGCCAGTAGTGAGACAGGAGGACCCTATGGCTACACCTTC. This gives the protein CASSETGGPYGYTF.

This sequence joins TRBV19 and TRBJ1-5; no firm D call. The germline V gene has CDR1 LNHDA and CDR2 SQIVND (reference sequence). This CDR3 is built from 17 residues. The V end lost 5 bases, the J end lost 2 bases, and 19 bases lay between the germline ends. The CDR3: CASSPPGRVVGNQPQHF. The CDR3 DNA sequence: TGTGCCAGTAGTCCGCCGGGGAGGGTAGTAGGCAATCAGCCCCAGCATTTT.

For the CDR3, the DNA is TGTGCCAGCAGGGGGGGACAGGGTGAGGTCTACGAGCAGTACTTC. This sequence encodes CASRGGQGEVYEQYF. The chain joins TRBV27 to TRBJ2-7; TRBD1 agrees at 9 bases. The germline gives CDR1 MNHEY, CDR2 SMNVEV (reference sequence). Trimming took 6 bases from V and 3 from J; bases not matched to a gene: 9. The CDR3 contains 15 residues.

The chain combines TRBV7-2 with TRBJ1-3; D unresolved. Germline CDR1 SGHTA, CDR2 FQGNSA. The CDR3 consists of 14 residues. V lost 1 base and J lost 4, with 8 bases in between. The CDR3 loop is CASSLDFRGNTIYF. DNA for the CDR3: TGTGCCAGCAGCTTAGATTTCAGGGGAAACACCATATATTTT.

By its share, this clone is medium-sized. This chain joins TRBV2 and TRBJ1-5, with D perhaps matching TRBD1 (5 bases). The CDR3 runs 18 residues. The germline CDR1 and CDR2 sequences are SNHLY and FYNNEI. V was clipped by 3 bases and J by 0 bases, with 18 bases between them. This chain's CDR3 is CASSDLGVGTYSNQPQHF. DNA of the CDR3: TGTGCCAGCAGTGACCTCGGAGTAGGGACTTATAGCAATCAGCCCCAGCATTTT.

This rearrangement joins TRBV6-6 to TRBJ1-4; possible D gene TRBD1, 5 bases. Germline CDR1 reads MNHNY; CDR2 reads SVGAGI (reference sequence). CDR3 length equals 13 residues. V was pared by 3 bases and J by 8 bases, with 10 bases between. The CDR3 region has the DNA TGTGCCAGCAGTTATACCAGGGTGGAAAAACTGTTTTTT. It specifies CASSYTRVEKLFF.